Each of the 10 T cell receptor beta chains below was sequenced from the same sample in a study of cytomegalovirus exposure and HLA in healthy donors. Produced via immunoSEQ multiplex PCR; TCRdb's table is partial and in-frame only. The table includes roughly 98,000 clones, roughly nine tenths detected once. Sequenced sample: PBMCs. The receptors were gathered from a man younger than 35 in good health and CMV-seropositive.

The V gene is TRBV5-5, the J gene TRBJ1-3; 7 bases match TRBD1. The CDR3 contains 16 residues. Unmatched junction bases numbered 7, after V lost 4 bases and J lost 0 bases. The germline gives CDR1 SGHKS, CDR2 YYEKEE (reference sequence). CDR3 sequence (DNA): TGTGCCAGCAGCATCGAACAGGGGCGCTCTGGAAACACCATATATTTT. It encodes CASSIEQGRSGNTIYF.

The J gene is TRBJ1-2, the V gene TRBV11-2; D is possibly TRBD1 (5 bases). Trimming removed 1 base at V and 2 bases at J, with 8 bases between. Germline CDR1 SGHAT, CDR2 FQNNGV. The CDR3 has 14 amino acids. This chain's CDR3 is CASSLATDNYGYTF. DNA for the CDR3: TGTGCCAGCAGCTTAGCGACAGACAACTATGGCTACACCTTC. Drawing the rest from reference TRBV11-2 and TRBJ1-2, the complete variable domain is EAGVAQSPRYKIIEKRQSVAFWCNPISGHATLYWYQQILGQGPKLLIQFQNNGVVDDSQLPKDRFSAERLKGVDSTLKIQPAKLEDSAVYLCASSLATDNYGYTFGSGTRLTVV.

This chain links TRBV5-8 with TRBJ2-7, with 10 bases identical to TRBD2. CDR3 length: 14 amino acids. Germline CDR1 SGHTS, CDR2 YDEGEE. V was clipped by 0 bases and J by 4 bases; unmatched bases: 1. The DNA for the CDR3 is TGTGCCAGCAGCTTGGCTAGCGGGAGTTACGAGCAGTACTTC. This translates into CASSLASGSYEQYF.

The V gene is TRBV4-1, the J gene TRBJ2-2, with 7 nucleotides matching TRBD2. The CDR3 runs 15 residues. Trimming cost V 3 bases and J 6 bases; bases outside gene matches: 7. Germline lookup yields CDR1 MGHRA and CDR2 YSYEKL. The CDR3 region is CASSQGSGNAGELFF. The CDR3 DNA follows: TGCGCCAGCAGCCAGGGGAGCGGGAATGCCGGGGAGCTGTTTTTT.

V gene TRBV12-5 combines with J gene TRBJ1-1, with TRBD1 matching over 8 bases. The CDR3 is 15 residues long. With V trimmed by 7 bases and J by 11 bases, 18 bases remained unmatched. Germline loops: CDR1 LGHNT, CDR2 FRNRAP. Here the CDR3 DNA reads TGTGCTAGTGTCTCCGGGACAGGCCCAAGATGGGGCGCTTTCTTT. As protein: CASVSGTGPRWGAFF.

This rearrangement joins TRBV19 to TRBJ2-2; D gene unclear. Trimming left V 4 bases short and J 4 bases short, with 10 bases between. Germline lookup yields CDR1 LNHDA and CDR2 SQIVND (reference sequence). This CDR3 has 14 residues. CDR3 nucleotides: TGTGCCAGTAGTAGTGCGAGTTTCACCGGGGAGCTGTTTTTT. Amino acid sequence: CASSSASFTGELFF.

This clone was seen only once. The chain links TRBV5-1 to TRBJ1-1, with no clear D. This CDR3 is built from 14 residues. With 1 base removed from V and 1 base from J, the gap between germline ends came to 8 bases. Per the germline V gene, CDR1 is SGHRS and CDR2 is YFSETQ. The CDR3 region is CASSLTARNTEAFF. In DNA form, the CDR3 reads TGCGCCAGCAGCTTGACAGCTCGGAACACTGAAGCTTTCTTT.

A single count supports this clone. The gene calls are TRBV11-3 and TRBJ2-3; 9 bases line up with TRBD2. The CDR3 runs 15 residues. V gave up 6 bases and J gave up 3 bases; unmatched junction bases: 7. Germline V gives CDR1 SGHNT, CDR2 YENEEA. CDR3 DNA sequence: TGTGCCAGCAGAATTAGCGGGAGAAGTACAGATACGCAGTATTTT. Translating gives CASRISGRSTDTQYF.

Comment on this clone: Other nucleotide sequences in the sample specify the same CDR3. The gene calls are TRBV9 and TRBJ2-1; 11 bases are a match to TRBD2. V lost 2 bases, J lost 4 bases, and 2 bases stayed unmatched. This CDR3 has 15 residues. Germline CDR1 reads SGDLS; CDR2 reads YYNGEE. CDR3 nucleotides: TGTGCCAGCAGCGTGAGACTAGCGGGGTACAATGAGCAGTTCTTC. It yields the protein CASSVRLAGYNEQFF.

The V gene is TRBV2, the J gene TRBJ1-3; D unclear. The germline V gene has CDR1 SNHLY and CDR2 FYNNEI. The CDR3 runs 16 residues. V was shortened by 1 base and J by 1 base, with 11 bases between the two germline ends. This CDR3 is CASSEVIGLSGNTIYF. For the CDR3, the DNA is TGTGCCAGCAGTGAAGTTATAGGACTATCTGGAAACACCATATATTTT.